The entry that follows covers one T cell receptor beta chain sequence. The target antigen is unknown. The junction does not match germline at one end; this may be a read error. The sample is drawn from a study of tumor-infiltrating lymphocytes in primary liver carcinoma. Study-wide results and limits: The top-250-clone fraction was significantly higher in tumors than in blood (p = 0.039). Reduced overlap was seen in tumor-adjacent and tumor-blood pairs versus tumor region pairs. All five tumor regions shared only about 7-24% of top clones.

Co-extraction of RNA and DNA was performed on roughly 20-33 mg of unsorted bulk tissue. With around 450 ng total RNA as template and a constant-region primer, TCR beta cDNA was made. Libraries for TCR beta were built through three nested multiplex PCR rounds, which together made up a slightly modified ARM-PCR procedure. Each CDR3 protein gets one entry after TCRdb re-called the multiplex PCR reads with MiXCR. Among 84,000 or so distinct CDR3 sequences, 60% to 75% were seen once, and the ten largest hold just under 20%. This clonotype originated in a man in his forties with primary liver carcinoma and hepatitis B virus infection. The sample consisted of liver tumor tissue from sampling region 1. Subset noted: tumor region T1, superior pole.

The CDR3 here is CVSSFGAKNIQYF. CDR3 in DNA: TGTGTCAGCAGTTTTGGAGCAAAAAACATTCAGTACTTC. The rearrangement joins TRBV12-3 or TRBV12-4 to TRBJ2-4; the D is unclear. The CDR3 sequence is 13 residues long.